Each of the 23 T cell receptor beta chains below was sequenced from the same sample in a study of PD-1 blockade in classical Hodgkin lymphoma (dated by TCRdb to 2020 to 2022). The library relied on the immunoSEQ multiplex PCR assay. The source is immuneACCESS, and TCRdb retained only in-frame sequences with V and J called. Part of the clones is not carried over; for the studies checked, unresolved V genes explain less than half of this, and the remainder is unexplained. The sample table records about 150,000 clones; about 81% of these occur just once. Jointly, the top ten make up about 9.3% of the sample. The time point label, read with the paper, signifies: cycle 2 day 1 (C2D1) of nivolumab. Every trial patient had relapsed following autologous stem cell transplantation, and prior brentuximab vedotin exposure was what differed among cohorts A, B and C. Sequencing was performed on peripheral blood mononuclear cells (PBMCs), taken before the second cycle of nivolumab. The source of these receptors is a human donor with classical Hodgkin lymphoma.

The rearrangement joins TRBV7-5 to TRBJ2-5; TRBD2 is taken as the D call from the table, unchecked against the DNA. TRBV7-5 has pseudogene status. CDR3 length: 19 residues. The DNA of the CDR3 is TGTGCCAGAAGCTTAGGACTAGCGGGTGCCAATAGAGGTCAAGAGACCCAGTACTTC. Translating gives CARSLGLAGANRGQETQYF.

The J gene is TRBJ2-5, the V gene TRBV7-2; TRBD1 might be the D (6 bases). Trimming left V 3 bases short and J 4 bases short, with 9 bases between. Germline V lookup: CDR1 SGHTA, CDR2 FQGNSA. This CDR3 has 13 residues. Written as DNA, the CDR3 is TGTGCCAGCAGCTTGGAGGACAGAGAGACCCAGTACTTC. It yields the protein CASSLEDRETQYF.

The chain carries TRBV19 and TRBJ2-2, with 10 positions matching TRBD1. Germline V gene sequence: CDR1 LNHDA, CDR2 SQIVND (reference sequence). The CDR3 extends over 17 amino acids. After removal of 1 base from V and 6 bases from J, the junction contained 8 bases not matched to a gene. The DNA for the CDR3 is TGTGCCAGTAGTATAGGCCTCCGGGACAGGGGCCCCGGGGAGCTGTTTTTT. This encodes CASSIGLRDRGPGELFF. Together with reference TRBV19 and TRBJ2-2, the CDR3 gives the full variable domain: DGGITQSPKYLFRKEGQNVTLSCEQNLNHDAMYWYRQDPGQGLRLIYYSQIVNDFQKGDIAEGYSVSREKKESFPLTVTSAQKNPTAFYLCASSIGLRDRGPGELFFGEGSRLTVL.

The chain recombines TRBV27 with TRBJ2-1; D may be TRBD2 (6 bases). The germline V gene has CDR1 MNHEY and CDR2 SMNVEV (reference sequence). This CDR3 comprises 15 residues. The germline V and J ends were trimmed by 6 bases and 7 bases, with 19 bases remaining between them. DNA for the CDR3: TGTGCCAGCAGCCTGGGACTCCCTGTGGTTAATGAGCAGTTCTTC. The encoded protein is CASSLGLPVVNEQFF.

The rearrangement joins TRBV7-3 to TRBJ2-2; a possible D gene is TRBD2 (6 bases). Germline V gene sequence: CDR1 SGHTA, CDR2 FQGTGA. Trimming removed 2 bases from V and 1 base from J, with 8 bases in between. The CDR3 is made up of 15 amino acids. CDR3 sequence: CASSLAGLNTGELFF. The DNA for the CDR3 is TGTGCCAGCAGCTTAGCGGGATTGAACACCGGGGAGCTGTTTTTT. The entire variable domain, with the rest obtained from reference TRBV7-3 and TRBJ2-2, is as follows: GAGVSQTPSNKVTEKGKYVELRCDPISGHTALYWYRQSLGQGPEFLIYFQGTGAADDSGLPNDRFFAVRPEGSVSTLKIQRTERGDSAVYLCASSLAGLNTGELFFGEGSRLTVL.

V is TRBV18 and J is TRBJ2-7; perhaps TRBD1 as D (7 bases). This CDR3 spans 13 amino acids. Germline CDR1 is KGHSH and CDR2 is LQKENI. The V and J ends lost 3 bases and 6 bases respectively, with 12 bases between them. As DNA, the CDR3 is TGTGCCAGCTCACCCTACCAGGGGGGCGAGCAGTACTTC. Protein product: CASSPYQGGEQYF. Full variable domain (outside the CDR3, taken from reference TRBV18 and TRBJ2-7): NAGVMQNPRHLVRRRGQEARLRCSPMKGHSHVYWYRQLPEEGLKFMVYLQKENIIDESGMPKERFSAEFPKEGPSILRIQQVVRGDSAAYFCASSPYQGGEQYFGPGTRLTVT.

This clone was seen more than once but under ten times. This chain connects TRBV7-3 to TRBJ2-7; TRBD2 is a possible D gene (5 bases). Germline V gene data show CDR1 as SGHTA and CDR2 as FQGTGA. Trimming pared 0 bases from V and 5 bases from J, leaving 11 bases between. The CDR3 totals 14 residues. The CDR3 DNA follows: TGTGCCAGCAGCTTAACCGGAGTTAGCGACGAGCAGTACTTC. Translating gives CASSLTGVSDEQYF.

Only a few counts were recorded for this clone. The chain employs TRBV19 and TRBJ2-2; weak D call: TRBD1 (6 bases). CDR1 and CDR2 (germline): LNHDA, SQIVND (reference sequence). The CDR3 runs to 17 residues. Trimming took 3 bases from V and 0 from J, leaving 14 bases between them. CDR3 bases: TGTGCCAGTAGTATCCGCGTCACAGGGTCGAACACCGGGGAGCTGTTTTTT. Its protein is CASSIRVTGSNTGELFF.

The chain employs TRBV19 and TRBJ2-2, with TRBD1 matching over 7 bases. V was pared by 2 bases and J by 0 bases, with 15 bases of the junction left unmatched. The CDR3 has 20 residues. Germline loops: CDR1 LNHDA, CDR2 SQIVND (reference sequence). The CDR3 DNA reads TGTGCCAGTAGTATATGGGGGACAGTCTACAAACCCTCGAACACCGGGGAGCTGTTTTTT. Protein: CASSIWGTVYKPSNTGELFF.

The chain uses TRBV4-3 and TRBJ2-7, with D maybe TRBD1 (5 bases). V lost 0 bases, J lost 2 bases, and 11 bases lay in between. The CDR3 totals 15 residues. The V gene's germline CDR1 is LGHNA and CDR2 YSLEER. In nucleotides, the CDR3 is TGCGCCAGCAGCCAAGACTGGGGCTCCCCCTACGAGCAGTACTTC. Its translation: CASSQDWGSPYEQYF.

V gene TRBV6-5 combines with J gene TRBJ1-1; maybe TRBD1 (5 bases). Germline values: CDR1 MNHEY, CDR2 SVGAGI. The CDR3 contains 12 residues. V gave up 4 bases and J gave up 3 bases, with 6 bases separating them. The CDR3 region has the DNA TGTGCCAGCAGTTCGGGGCACACTGAAGCTTTCTTT. It translates to CASSSGHTEAFF.

This clone was counted only a few times. This chain uses TRBV4-2 with TRBJ1-2; D is possibly TRBD1 (5 bases). Trimming shortened V by 2 bases and J by 6 bases, and 16 bases separated the two germline ends. CDR1 and CDR2 (germline): LGHNA, YNFKEQ. This CDR3 has 15 residues. In nucleotides, the CDR3 is TGTGCCAGCAGCCAACTTAGTGGGGGTCTGGATGGCTACACCTTC. Translating it yields CASSQLSGGLDGYTF.

V and J are TRBV4-1 and TRBJ2-7; 7 bases agree with TRBD1. V lost 0 bases and J lost 2; bases outside the gene matches: 7. From germline, CDR1 is MGHRA and CDR2 YSYEKL. CDR3 length: 16 amino acids. In DNA form, the CDR3 reads TGCGCCAGCAGCCAAGAGAGAACAGGGGCGACCTACGAGCAGTACTTC. Translating it yields CASSQERTGATYEQYF.

This chain joins TRBV18 and TRBJ1-1; the D is unclear. V was cut by 2 bases and J by 8 bases, with 15 bases left in between. CDR3 length: 14 residues. Germline lookup yields CDR1 KGHSH and CDR2 LQKENI. Here the CDR3 DNA reads TGTGCCAGCTCACCAGAGGGCAGGAGTCCAGAAGCTTTCTTT. Translating gives CASSPEGRSPEAFF.

This chain uses TRBV4-2 with TRBJ2-3; D not certain. The V end lost 0 bases, the J end lost 9 bases, and 7 bases lay between the germline ends. This CDR3 region has 12 residues. Germline-derived CDR1 and CDR2 are LGHNA and YNFKEQ. The CDR3, as DNA: TGTGCCAGCAGCCAAGAGGCAGGCACGCAGTATTTT. It specifies CASSQEAGTQYF.

The V and J genes are TRBV10-3 and TRBJ1-4, with D possibly matching TRBD1 (5 bases). CDR1 and CDR2 from the germline V gene are ENHRY and SYGVKD. The germline V and J ends were trimmed by 3 bases and 8 bases, with 10 bases remaining between them. CDR3 length: 13 amino acids. DNA for the CDR3: TGTGCCATCAGTGAAGGCAGGGACGAAAAACTGTTTTTT. Translating gives CAISEGRDEKLFF.

The J gene is TRBJ2-7, the V gene TRBV9; 9 bases fit TRBD2. Germline loops: CDR1 SGDLS, CDR2 YYNGEE. CDR3 length: 15 residues. The trim removed 3 bases at V and 2 bases at J, leaving 6 bases unmatched. CDR3 residues: CASSASLAGTYEQYF. CDR3 coding DNA: TGTGCCAGCAGCGCCTCACTAGCGGGCACCTACGAGCAGTACTTC.

This clone was observed at least ten times. The V gene is TRBV6-6, the J gene TRBJ1-6, with D unresolved. This CDR3 contains 14 residues. Trimming stripped 4 bases from V and 7 bases from J, with 11 bases between. The germline CDR1 and CDR2 sequences are MNHNY and SVGAGI (reference sequence). The CDR3, as DNA: TGTGCCAGCAGTTTAACGGGAGGAAATTCACCCCTCCACTTT. It translates to CASSLTGGNSPLHF.

This clone was counted once. The chain is built from TRBV5-4 and TRBJ2-1, with 9 bases aligning to TRBD1. The junction had 11 bases not matched to a gene; V was cut back by 5 bases and J by 5 bases. Germline V gene lookup returns CDR1 SGHNT and CDR2 YYREEE (reference sequence). The CDR3 loop spans 16 amino acids. Here the CDR3 DNA reads TGTGCCAGCAGATCGGCCGGGACAGGGTTCCACAATGAGCAGTTCTTC. Residues: CASRSAGTGFHNEQFF.

The rearrangement links TRBV4-2 to TRBJ2-3, with TRBD2 identical over 9 bases. Germline CDR1 LGHNA, CDR2 YNFKEQ. The CDR3 spans 18 residues. With 3 bases clipped from V and 4 bases from J, the junction kept 14 bases outside the gene matches. The CDR3 sequence: CASSQNEVAGVIADTQYF. The CDR3 nucleotides are TGTGCCAGCAGCCAGAATGAGGTAGCGGGAGTGATCGCAGATACGCAGTATTTT.

The chain has TRBV11-3 and TRBJ2-7; 9 positions match TRBD1. Per the germline V gene, CDR1 is SGHNT and CDR2 is YENEEA. The CDR3 is made up of 16 amino acids. The junction had 11 bases not matched to a gene; V was cut back by 5 bases and J by 3 bases. This CDR3 reads CASSPGMGQGGYEQYF. CDR3 sequence (DNA): TGTGCCAGCAGCCCTGGAATGGGACAGGGCGGCTACGAGCAGTACTTC.

This clone was observed a few times. This chain connects TRBV6-1 to TRBJ1-2; D not certain. The V gene's germline CDR1 is MNHNS and CDR2 SASEGT. The V and J ends lost 6 bases and 4 bases respectively, with 18 bases between them. CDR3 length: 15 residues. CDR3 region: CASSSGQSDRYGYTF. DNA of the CDR3: TGTGCCAGCAGCAGCGGGCAGAGCGACCGCTATGGCTACACCTTC.

The rearrangement uses TRBV29-1 and TRBJ2-7, with 10 positions matching TRBD1. The CDR3 totals 15 residues. V trimming: 0 bases; J trimming: 7 bases; junction bases outside the gene matches: 9. Per the germline V gene, CDR1 is SQVTM and CDR2 is ANQGSEA. The CDR3 protein is CSVEDPRQGANEQYF. CDR3 nucleotides: TGCAGCGTTGAAGATCCGCGACAGGGGGCAAATGAGCAGTACTTC.